Each of the 8 T cell receptor beta chains below was sequenced from the same sample in a study of blood T cell repertoires in COVID-19. Generated by immunoSEQ multiplex PCR, the TCRdb table keeps only in-frame clones and is missing some. Of 200,000 to 300,000 clones in the sample, approximately 83% were seen once. Sequenced input: peripheral blood. The receptors here all came from a woman aged 80 or over with acute or convalescent COVID-19.

The chain is built from TRBV27 and TRBJ2-7; 10 bases align to TRBD2. Germline-derived CDR1 and CDR2 are MNHEY and SMNVEV (reference sequence). The V and J ends lost 3 bases and 0 bases, in that order; junction bases with no gene match: 5. The CDR3 consists of 16 residues. Here the CDR3 reads CASSFSGGPTSYEQYF. In DNA, the CDR3 is TGTGCCAGCAGTTTTAGCGGGGGGCCTACCTCCTACGAGCAGTACTTC.

The chain couples TRBV5-5 to TRBJ2-2; D is perhaps TRBD1 (6 bases). V shed 3 bases and J shed 1 base, with 10 bases lying between them. The CDR3 is 15 amino acids. Germline-derived CDR1 and CDR2 are SGHKS and YYEKEE (reference sequence). Written as DNA, the CDR3 is TGTGCCAGCAGCTCTGGACAGAAGAACACCGGGGAGCTGTTTTTT. Its protein is CASSSGQKNTGELFF.

The chain carries TRBV7-9 and TRBJ1-3, with TRBD1 identical over 8 bases. Germline V gene sequence: CDR1 SEHNR, CDR2 FQNEAQ (reference sequence). This CDR3 region has 15 residues. Trimming took 5 bases from V and 0 from J; bases not matched to a gene: 3. DNA for the CDR3: TGTGCCAGCAGCAAAGACAGGGGCTCTGGAAACACCATATATTTT. Translation: CASSKDRGSGNTIYF.

The V and J genes are TRBV11-2 and TRBJ1-1; no clear D. Germline V gives CDR1 SGHAT, CDR2 FQNNGV. V shed 3 bases and J shed 8 bases, with 16 bases lying between them. This CDR3 contains 14 residues. This CDR3 reads CASSFPPVGGEAFF. CDR3 coding DNA: TGTGCCAGCAGCTTCCCCCCCGTGGGAGGGGAAGCTTTCTTT.

V gene TRBV7-3 combines with J gene TRBJ1-1; 7 positions agree with TRBD1. Germline trimming cut 6 bases from V and 5 bases from J; bases unmatched to any gene: 6. The CDR3 has 13 amino acids. Germline V gives CDR1 SGHTA, CDR2 FQGTGA. DNA of the CDR3: TGTGCCAGCAGTCTCCACAGGGGTACTGAAGCTTTCTTT. This sequence encodes CASSLHRGTEAFF.

This clone was recorded a few times. In DNA, the CDR3 is TGTGCCAGCAGCTTGACGGGGTACCAAGAGACCCAGTACTTC. It codes for CASSLTGYQETQYF. The chain combines TRBV5-6 with TRBJ2-5; TRBD2 might be the D (5 bases). The CDR3 sequence is 14 residues long. CDR1 and CDR2 (germline): SGHDT, YYEEEE. Trimming shortened V by 1 base and J by 0 bases, and 7 bases separated the two germline ends.

This clone showed up many times. J is TRBJ2-1 and V is TRBV13; 9 nucleotides match TRBD2. CDR1 and CDR2 (germline): PRHDT, FYEKMQ (reference sequence). Germline trimming cut 5 bases from V and 2 bases from J; bases unmatched to any gene: 4. The CDR3 length is 15 residues. DNA of the CDR3: TGTGCCAGCAGCCCCAGCGGGGGGACCTACAATGAGCAGTTCTTC. Amino acids: CASSPSGGTYNEQFF.

The sample holds one count of this clone. The chain has TRBV6-5 and TRBJ2-2; TRBD1 might be the D (8 bases). The CDR3 has 14 amino acids. Trimming took 5 bases from V and 5 from J, leaving 12 bases between them. Germline CDR1 reads MNHEY; CDR2 reads SVGAGI. Here the CDR3 reads CASSQQGGTGELFF. Here the CDR3 DNA reads TGTGCCAGCAGTCAACAGGGGGGGACCGGGGAGCTGTTTTTT.